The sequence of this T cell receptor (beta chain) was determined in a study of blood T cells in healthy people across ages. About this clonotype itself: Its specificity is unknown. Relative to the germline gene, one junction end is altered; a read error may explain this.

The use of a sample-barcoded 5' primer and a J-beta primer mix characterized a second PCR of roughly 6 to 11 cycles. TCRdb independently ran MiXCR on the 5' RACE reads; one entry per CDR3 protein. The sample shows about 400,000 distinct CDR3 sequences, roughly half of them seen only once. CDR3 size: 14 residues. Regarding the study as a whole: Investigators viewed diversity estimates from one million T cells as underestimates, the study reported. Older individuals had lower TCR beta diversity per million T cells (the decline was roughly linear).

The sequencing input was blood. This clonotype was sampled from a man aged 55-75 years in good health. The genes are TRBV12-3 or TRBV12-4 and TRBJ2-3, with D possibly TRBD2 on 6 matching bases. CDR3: CDSSFRVGGRTQYF. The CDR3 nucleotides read TGTGACAGCAGTTTCAGAGTGGGAGGACGTACGCAGTATTTT.